This TCR beta chain was profiled in a study of cytomegalovirus exposure and HLA in healthy donors. The table came from immunoSEQ multiplex PCR; TCRdb's copy has only in-frame clones and leaves some out. The sample has about 110,000 clones; 85% to 90% are singletons. The CDR3 loop spans 15 amino acids. V gave up 7 bases and J gave up 1 base; unmatched junction bases: 7. Germline CDR1 is MDHEN and CDR2 is SYDVKM. Material for sequencing was PBMCs. The receptor comes from a woman in her thirties in good health and CMV-seropositive. The V and J genes are TRBV28 and TRBJ2-3; TRBD2 agrees at 8 bases. CDR3: CASKVWREGTDTQYF. The CDR3 bases are TGTGCCAGCAAGGTTTGGCGGGAGGGCACAGATACGCAGTATTTT.